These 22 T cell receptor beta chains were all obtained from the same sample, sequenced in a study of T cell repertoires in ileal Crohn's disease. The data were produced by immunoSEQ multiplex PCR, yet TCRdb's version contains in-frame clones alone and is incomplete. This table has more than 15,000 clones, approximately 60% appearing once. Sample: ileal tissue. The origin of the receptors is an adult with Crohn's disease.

The CDR3 bases are TGTGCCAGCAGCTCCCTAGCGGGGGGGGTGACCCAGTACTTC. Translation gives CASSSLAGGVTQYF. The rearrangement links TRBV7-9 to TRBJ2-5; 12 positions match TRBD2. Unmatched junction bases numbered 4, after V lost 4 bases and J lost 7 bases. CDR1 SEHNR and CDR2 FQNEAQ come from the germline V gene (reference sequence). The CDR3 loop spans 14 amino acids.

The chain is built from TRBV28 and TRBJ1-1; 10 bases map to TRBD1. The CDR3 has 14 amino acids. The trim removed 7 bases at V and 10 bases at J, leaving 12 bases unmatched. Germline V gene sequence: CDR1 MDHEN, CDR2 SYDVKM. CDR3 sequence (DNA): TGTGCCAGCACTCTGACAGGGGGCGCGATTGGAGCTTTCTTT. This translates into CASTLTGGAIGAFF.

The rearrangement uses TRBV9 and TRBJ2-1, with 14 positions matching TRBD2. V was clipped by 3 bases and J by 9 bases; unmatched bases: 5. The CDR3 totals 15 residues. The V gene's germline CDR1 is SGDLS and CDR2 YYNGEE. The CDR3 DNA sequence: TGTGCCAGCAGCGCCGGACTAGCGGGAGGAGGTGAGCAGTTCTTC. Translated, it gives CASSAGLAGGGEQFF.

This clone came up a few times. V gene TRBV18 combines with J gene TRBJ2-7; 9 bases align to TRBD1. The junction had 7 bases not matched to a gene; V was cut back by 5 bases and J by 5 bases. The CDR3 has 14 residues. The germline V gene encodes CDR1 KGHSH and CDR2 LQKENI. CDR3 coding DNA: TGTGCCAGCTCAAAGGGACAGGGTATCAACGAGCAGTACTTC. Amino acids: CASSKGQGINEQYF.

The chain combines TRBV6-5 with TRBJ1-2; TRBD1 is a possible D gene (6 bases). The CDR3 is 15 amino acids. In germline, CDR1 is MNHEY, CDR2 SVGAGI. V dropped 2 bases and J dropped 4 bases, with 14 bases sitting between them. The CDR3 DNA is TGTGCCAGCAGTTACGAGAAGGGGGGGCCCTATGGCTACACCTTC. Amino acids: CASSYEKGGPYGYTF.

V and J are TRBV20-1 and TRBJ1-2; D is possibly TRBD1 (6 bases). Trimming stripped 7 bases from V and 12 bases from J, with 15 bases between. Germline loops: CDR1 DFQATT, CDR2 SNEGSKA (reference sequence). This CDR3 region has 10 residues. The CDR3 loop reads CSVAHRVNTF. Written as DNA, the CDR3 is TGCAGTGTCGCTCACAGGGTAAACACCTTC.

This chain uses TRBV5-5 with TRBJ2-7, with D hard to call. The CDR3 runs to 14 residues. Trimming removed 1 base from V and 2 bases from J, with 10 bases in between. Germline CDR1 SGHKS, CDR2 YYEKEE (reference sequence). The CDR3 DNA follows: TGTGCCAGCAGCTTGTCTGGAGTAACCTACGAGCAGTACTTC. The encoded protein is CASSLSGVTYEQYF.

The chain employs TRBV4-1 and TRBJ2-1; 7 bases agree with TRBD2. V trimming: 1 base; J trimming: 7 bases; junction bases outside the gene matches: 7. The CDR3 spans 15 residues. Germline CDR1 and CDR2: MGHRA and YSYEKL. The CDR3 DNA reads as TGCGCCAGCAGCCAAGTGGGCGGGAGTGGAAATGAGCAGTTCTTC. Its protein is CASSQVGGSGNEQFF.

The CDR3 region has the DNA TGTGCCAGCAGCATAGGGGCTCCAGATACGCAGTATTTT. Translated, it gives CASSIGAPDTQYF. The chain has TRBV11-3 and TRBJ2-3; the D gene is possibly TRBD1 (5 bases). Germline assignment: CDR1 SGHNT and CDR2 YENEEA. The V end lost 5 bases, the J end lost 4 bases, and 10 bases lay between the germline ends. CDR3 length equals 13 residues. The full variable domain, completed using reference TRBV11-3 and TRBJ2-3, is EAGVVQSPRYKIIEKKQPVAFWCNPISGHNTLYWYLQNLGQGPELLIRYENEEAVDDSQLPKDRFSAERLKGVDSTLKIQPAELGDSAVYLCASSIGAPDTQYFGPGTRLTVL.

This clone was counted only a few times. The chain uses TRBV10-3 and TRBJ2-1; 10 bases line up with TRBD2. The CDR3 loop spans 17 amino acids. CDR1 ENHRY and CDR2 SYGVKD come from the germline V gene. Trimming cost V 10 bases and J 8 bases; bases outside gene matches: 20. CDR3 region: CASRAEFLAGVTYEQFF. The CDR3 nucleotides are TGTGCCAGTAGGGCTGAGTTTCTAGCGGGAGTGACCTATGAGCAGTTCTTC.

CDR3 in DNA: TGTGCCAGCCCCGGGAGTGCAGATACGCAGTATTTT. Encoded protein: CASPGSADTQYF. This sequence joins TRBV2 and TRBJ2-3; weak D call: TRBD2 (6 bases). Between the trimmed V and J ends, which lost 8 bases and 4 bases, there was a span of 10 bases. Germline V lookup: CDR1 SNHLY, CDR2 FYNNEI. The CDR3 runs 12 residues.

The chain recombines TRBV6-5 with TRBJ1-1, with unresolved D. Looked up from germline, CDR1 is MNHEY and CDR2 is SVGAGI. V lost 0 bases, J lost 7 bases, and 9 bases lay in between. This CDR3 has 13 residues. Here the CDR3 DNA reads TGTGCCAGCAGTTACTCGAGGCAGTTTGAAGCTTTCTTT. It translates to CASSYSRQFEAFF.

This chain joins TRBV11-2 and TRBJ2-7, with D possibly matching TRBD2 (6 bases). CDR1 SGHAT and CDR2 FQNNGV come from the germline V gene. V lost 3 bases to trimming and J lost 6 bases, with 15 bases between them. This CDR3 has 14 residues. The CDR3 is CASSFSGVGLEQYF. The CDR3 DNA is TGTGCCAGCAGCTTTTCGGGAGTGGGCCTCGAGCAGTACTTC.

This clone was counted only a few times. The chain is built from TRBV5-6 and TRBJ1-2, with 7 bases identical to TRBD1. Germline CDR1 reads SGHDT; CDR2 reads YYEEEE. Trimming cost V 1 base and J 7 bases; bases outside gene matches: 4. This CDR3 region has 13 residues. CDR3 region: CASSLFDRVGYTF. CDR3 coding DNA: TGTGCCAGCAGCTTGTTCGACAGGGTTGGCTACACCTTC.

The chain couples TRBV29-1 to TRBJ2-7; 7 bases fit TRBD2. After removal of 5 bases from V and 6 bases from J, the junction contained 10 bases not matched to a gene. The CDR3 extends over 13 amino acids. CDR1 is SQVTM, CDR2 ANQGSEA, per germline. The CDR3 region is CSVWAATGGEQYF. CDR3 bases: TGCAGCGTTTGGGCGGCCACGGGGGGCGAGCAGTACTTC.

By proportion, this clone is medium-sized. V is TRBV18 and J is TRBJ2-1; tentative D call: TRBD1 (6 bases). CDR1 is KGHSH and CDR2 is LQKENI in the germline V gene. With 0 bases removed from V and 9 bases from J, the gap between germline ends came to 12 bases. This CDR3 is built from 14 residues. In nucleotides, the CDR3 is TGTGCCAGCTCACCACCGTCAGGGGCGGGTGAGCAGTTCTTC. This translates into CASSPPSGAGEQFF. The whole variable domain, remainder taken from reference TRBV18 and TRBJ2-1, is NAGVMQNPRHLVRRRGQEARLRCSPMKGHSHVYWYRQLPEEGLKFMVYLQKENIIDESGMPKERFSAEFPKEGPSILRIQQVVRGDSAAYFCASSPPSGAGEQFFGPGTRLTVL.

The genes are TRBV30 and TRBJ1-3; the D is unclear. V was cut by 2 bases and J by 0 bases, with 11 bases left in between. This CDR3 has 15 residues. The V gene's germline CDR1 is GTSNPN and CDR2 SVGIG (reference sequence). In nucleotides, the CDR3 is TGTGCCTGGAGTCTCCTCAGGTACTCTGGAAACACCATATATTTT. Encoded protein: CAWSLLRYSGNTIYF.

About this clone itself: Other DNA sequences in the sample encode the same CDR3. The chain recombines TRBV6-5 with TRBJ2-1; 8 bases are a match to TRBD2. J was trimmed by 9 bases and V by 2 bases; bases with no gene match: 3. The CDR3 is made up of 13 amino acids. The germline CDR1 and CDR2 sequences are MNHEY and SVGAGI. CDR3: CASSYEAGGEQFF. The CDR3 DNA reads TGTGCCAGCAGTTACGAGGCGGGAGGTGAGCAGTTCTTC.

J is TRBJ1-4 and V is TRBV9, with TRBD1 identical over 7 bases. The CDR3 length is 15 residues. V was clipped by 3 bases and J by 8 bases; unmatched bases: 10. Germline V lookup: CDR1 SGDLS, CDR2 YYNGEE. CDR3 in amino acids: CASSAEGAVREKLFF. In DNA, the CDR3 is TGTGCCAGCAGCGCCGAGGGGGCAGTAAGGGAAAAACTGTTTTTT.

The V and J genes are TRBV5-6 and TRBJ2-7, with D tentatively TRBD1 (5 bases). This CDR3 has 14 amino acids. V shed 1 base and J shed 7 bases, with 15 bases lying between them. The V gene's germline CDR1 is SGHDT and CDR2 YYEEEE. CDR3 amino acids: CASSLRGPPGEQYF. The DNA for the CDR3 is TGTGCCAGCAGCTTGAGGGGTCCCCCAGGGGAGCAGTACTTC. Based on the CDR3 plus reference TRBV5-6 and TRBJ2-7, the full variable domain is DAGVTQSPTHLIKTRGQQVTLRCSPKSGHDTVSWYQQALGQGPQFIFQYYEEEERQRGNFPDRFSGHQFPNYSSELNVNALLLGDSALYLCASSLRGPPGEQYFGPGTRLTVT.

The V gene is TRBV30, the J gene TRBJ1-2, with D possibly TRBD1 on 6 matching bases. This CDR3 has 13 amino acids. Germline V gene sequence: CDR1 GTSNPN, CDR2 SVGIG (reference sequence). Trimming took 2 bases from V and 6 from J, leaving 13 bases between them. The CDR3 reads CAWSPGVIHGYTF. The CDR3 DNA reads TGTGCCTGGAGTCCAGGGGTTATACATGGCTACACCTTC.

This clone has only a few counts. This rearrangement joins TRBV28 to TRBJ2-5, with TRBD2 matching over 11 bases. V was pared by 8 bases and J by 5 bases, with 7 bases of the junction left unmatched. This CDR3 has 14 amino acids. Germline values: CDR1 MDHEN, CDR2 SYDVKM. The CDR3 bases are TGTGCCAGCGGTCTAGCGGGAGGTTTCGAGACCCAGTACTTC. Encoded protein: CASGLAGGFETQYF.